These 12 T cell receptor beta chains share one sample of origin, sequenced in a study of blood T cell repertoires in COVID-19. Clones were read by immunoSEQ multiplex PCR, and TCRdb kept only the in-frame ones, dropping some. The profile shows roughly 430,000 clones, 88% of them singletons. Material: PBMCs or T cells enriched from blood (not recorded which). Source of these receptors: a woman in her 40s with acute COVID-19.

The V and J genes are TRBV6-1 and TRBJ1-1; tentatively, D is TRBD1 (5 bases). The germline CDR1 and CDR2 sequences are MNHNS and SASEGT. The germline V and J ends were trimmed by 1 base and 11 bases, with 14 bases remaining between them. This CDR3 is built from 13 residues. CDR3 sequence: CASSEDGGSWAFF. In DNA, the CDR3 is TGTGCCAGCAGTGAAGACGGGGGATCGTGGGCTTTCTTT.

This clone was seen once. The chain couples TRBV2 to TRBJ1-1; 7 bases line up with TRBD1. V was clipped by 6 bases and J by 1 base; unmatched bases: 8. Germline V lookup: CDR1 SNHLY, CDR2 FYNNEI. The CDR3 consists of 15 residues. CDR3 sequence: CASRSRQGENTEAFF. The CDR3 coding sequence is TGTGCCAGCAGAAGCAGACAGGGCGAGAACACTGAAGCTTTCTTT.

The chain combines TRBV6-5 with TRBJ2-2; the D gene is possibly TRBD1 (5 bases). The V gene's germline CDR1 is MNHEY and CDR2 SVGAGI. V lost 7 bases, J lost 2 bases, and 11 bases lay in between. This CDR3 is 14 amino acids long. The CDR3 sequence is CASTPDRNTGELFF. The CDR3 DNA reads TGTGCCAGCACCCCCGACAGAAACACCGGGGAGCTGTTTTTT.

The chain joins TRBV5-4 to TRBJ2-2; 8 bases line up with TRBD2. With V trimmed by 4 bases and J by 0 bases, 5 bases remained unmatched. Germline-derived CDR1 and CDR2 are SGHNT and YYREEE (reference sequence). The CDR3 runs to 16 residues. In DNA, the CDR3 is TGTGCCAGCAGCGTCTATAGCGGGGCGAACACCGGGGAGCTGTTTTTT. This sequence encodes CASSVYSGANTGELFF.

This clone was counted a single time. This sequence joins TRBV3-1 (or the pseudogene TRBV3-2) and TRBJ2-2; TRBD1 is a possible D gene (5 bases). The CDR3 length is 14 residues. In germline, CDR1 is LGHDT, CDR2 YNNKEL (reference sequence). Trimming removed 3 bases at V and 8 bases at J, with 13 bases between. CDR3 sequence: CASSHRAGSGELFF. In DNA form, the CDR3 reads TGTGCCAGCAGCCACCGGGCAGGGTCAGGGGAGCTGTTTTTT.

This chain uses TRBV5-6 with TRBJ1-6; TRBD1 agrees at 8 bases. The CDR3 runs 15 residues. The germline V gene has CDR1 SGHDT and CDR2 YYEEEE. The V and J ends lost 1 base and 6 bases, in that order; junction bases with no gene match: 3. The chain's CDR3 is CASSLSGTGNSPLHF. The CDR3 region has the DNA TGTGCCAGCAGCTTGTCCGGGACAGGTAATTCACCCCTCCACTTT.

J is TRBJ2-1 and V is TRBV9; no clear D. The CDR3 is 15 residues long. The V gene's germline CDR1 is SGDLS and CDR2 YYNGEE. The ends were cut back, 0 bases at V and 2 bases at J, with 9 bases in the middle. CDR3 in amino acids: CASSVATGTYNEQFF. DNA of the CDR3: TGTGCCAGCAGCGTAGCTACCGGTACCTACAATGAGCAGTTCTTC.

The J gene is TRBJ1-5, the V gene TRBV12-5; D remains ambiguous. The V end lost 6 bases, the J end lost 3 bases, and 6 bases lay between the germline ends. CDR1 is LGHNT, CDR2 FRNRAP, per germline. The CDR3 extends over 12 amino acids. DNA of the CDR3: TGTGCTAGTGGGCCCTACAATCAGCCCCAGCATTTT. This codes for CASGPYNQPQHF.

The gene calls are TRBV3-1 (or the pseudogene TRBV3-2) and TRBJ2-1; D is ambiguous. Trimming stripped 0 bases from V and 8 bases from J, with 14 bases between. Looked up from germline, CDR1 is LGHDT and CDR2 is YNNKEL (reference sequence). This CDR3 is built from 15 residues. This CDR3 reads CASSQDSPLSDEQFF. CDR3 coding DNA: TGTGCCAGCAGCCAAGATTCCCCACTATCCGATGAGCAGTTCTTC.

This chain connects TRBV5-1 to TRBJ2-7; TRBD2 matches 7 bases. Germline V gene sequence: CDR1 SGHRS, CDR2 YFSETQ. V lost 4 bases to trimming and J lost 1 base; unmatched junction nucleotides: 5. CDR3 length equals 14 residues. CDR3 nucleotides: TGCGCCAGCAGCCCCCAAGCGGGGTCCTACGAGCAGTACTTC. It yields the protein CASSPQAGSYEQYF.

This clone was seen a handful of times. The chain recombines TRBV27 with TRBJ2-7; the match to TRBD1 covers 7 bases. V gave up 6 bases and J gave up 3 bases; unmatched junction bases: 2. Germline V gene data show CDR1 as MNHEY and CDR2 as SMNVEV (reference sequence). The CDR3 extends over 12 amino acids. This CDR3 reads CASRTGNYEQYF. CDR3 bases: TGTGCCAGCAGGACAGGGAACTACGAGCAGTACTTC.

This chain links TRBV18 with TRBJ1-4; D is unresolved. This CDR3 spans 15 amino acids. Germline CDR1 KGHSH, CDR2 LQKENI. Trimming removed 3 bases from V and 7 bases from J, with 15 bases in between. CDR3 loop: CASSPTSGISEKLFF. The CDR3, as DNA: TGTGCCAGCTCACCTACTTCGGGGATCAGTGAAAAACTGTTTTTT. The full variable domain, completed using reference TRBV18 and TRBJ1-4, is NAGVMQNPRHLVRRRGQEARLRCSPMKGHSHVYWYRQLPEEGLKFMVYLQKENIIDESGMPKERFSAEFPKEGPSILRIQQVVRGDSAAYFCASSPTSGISEKLFFGSGTQLSVL.